This T cell receptor (beta chain) was obtained from a study of T cell responses to AZD1222 COVID-19 vaccine (dated by TCRdb to the early 2020s). Broadly, across the study: TCR sequencing covered some 250 trial participants: 200 to 210 given two doses of AZD1222 and approximately 25 given two doses of MenACWY control vaccine. Trial participants were enrolled by age into 18-55, 56-69 and 70-plus year subgroups, with roughly 160, 29 and 62 TCR-sequenced participants respectively. Broad study findings and their caveats: The 56-69-year group was small, and its depth increase did not reach significance, likely because of low power. Vaccine-associated CD4 TCRs spanned the whole spike protein, with dominant responses in regions 160-218 and 743-854. Only five to seven AZD1222 recipients were SARS-CoV-2 seropositive at baseline, limiting conclusions about previously exposed vaccinees. Because no day 14 peak-response samples were available, the repertoires could be characterized only after the peak T cell response. Participants were mostly white British, with more females than males. The authors suggested clonal diversity may have been underestimated. Reportedly, almost half of the unique spike-specific TCRs recognized epitopes lying outside the regions that are mutated in the B.1.351 and B.1.1.7 variants. A significant rise in spike-specific TCR breadth and depth was observed after two AZD1222 doses relative to day 0 and relative to MenACWY recipients.

The label giving this sample's time point can be read as: baseline before first vaccination. The treatment or condition label here, explained by the study, means: meningococcal conjugate vaccine given as trial control. Samples from vaccinated people were obtained from the UK trials COV001 and COV002, which included a single-blind randomized controlled phase 2/3 trial of AZD1222 (ChAdOx1 nCoV-19) in healthy adults. Trial participant PBMC samples were collected at day 0 and day 28 after the second dose for TCRbeta chain sequencing. The germline V gene yields KGHSH for CDR1 and LQKENI for CDR2. V and J lose 3 bases and 8 bases, and a span of 13 bases separates them. The CDR3 sequence holds 14 residues, the cysteine and phenylalanine included. Only the CDR3 region is kept as DNA, spanning 42 bases read in frame from base 1. Points on this clone: It has no known antigen specificity. No base quality values were provided; no much bigger clone lies one nucleotide off.

The CDR3 regions of human TCRbeta chains were analyzed by immunosequencing. The paper's data handling went like this. Repertoire TCRs were checked for matches against a reference library of SARS-CoV-2-specific TCRs that had been generated using the MIRA antigen-specificity platform. Breadth was defined as the fraction of unique TCRs that were SARS-CoV-2-associated. Depth was defined as the fraction of total T cells that were SARS-CoV-2-associated. Using the MIRA data, each spike-specific TCR was assigned both to the spike region to which the TCR was reactive and to a CD4 or CD8 class. Log10-transformed breadth and depth values were compared by one-way ANOVA with Sidak's multiple comparisons tests. As stored in TCRdb, this immuneACCESS dataset retains in-frame rearrangements with V and J assigned. A fraction of the clones does not appear; measured against another copy, unresolved V genes explain less than half of the discrepancy, and the remainder lacks a known reason. That table is the source of V, J and clone size, and D and trimming were worked out from the DNA. The sample data list 130,000 to 150,000 clones, and around 83% of these were observed just once. Roughly 4.5% of the sample is in the top ten clones.

The chain couples TRBV18 to TRBJ1-4; the D segment could be TRBD1, given 6 matching bases. This clonotype was sampled from an adult in good health. The material sequenced was peripheral blood, taken on day 0 of MenACWY control vaccination. CDR3 protein: CASSPAGAREKLFF. The DNA is TGTGCCAGCTCACCGGCGGGGGCGCGGGAAAAACTGTTTTTT.